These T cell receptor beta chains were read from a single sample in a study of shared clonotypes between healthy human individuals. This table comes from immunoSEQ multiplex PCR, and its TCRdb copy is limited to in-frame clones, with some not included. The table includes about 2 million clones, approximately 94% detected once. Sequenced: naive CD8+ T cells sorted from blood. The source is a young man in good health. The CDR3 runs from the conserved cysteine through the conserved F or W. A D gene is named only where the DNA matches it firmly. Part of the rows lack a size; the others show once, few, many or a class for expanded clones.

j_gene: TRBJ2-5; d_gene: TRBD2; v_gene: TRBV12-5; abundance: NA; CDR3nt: TGTGCTAGTGGTGTGCCGGGACTAGCAGCAGAGACCCAGTACTTC; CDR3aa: CASGVPGLAAETQYF
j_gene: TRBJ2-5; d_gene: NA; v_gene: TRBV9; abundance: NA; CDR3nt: TGTGCCAGCAGCCTCTCATGGGGGCAAGAGACCCAGTACTTC; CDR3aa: CASSLSWGQETQYF
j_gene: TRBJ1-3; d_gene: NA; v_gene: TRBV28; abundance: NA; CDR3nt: TGTGCCAGCAGTCTCCAGCTTTTCTCTGGAAACACCATATATTTT; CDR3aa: CASSLQLFSGNTIYF
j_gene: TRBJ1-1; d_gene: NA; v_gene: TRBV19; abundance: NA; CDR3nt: TGTGCCAGTAGTATTATACAGAGCACTGAAGCTTTCTTT; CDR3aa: CASSIIQSTEAFF
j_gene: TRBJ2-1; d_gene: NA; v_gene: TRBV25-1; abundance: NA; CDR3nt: TGTGCCAGCAGTTCTGGGGCTGAGCAGTTCTTC; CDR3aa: CASSSGAEQFF
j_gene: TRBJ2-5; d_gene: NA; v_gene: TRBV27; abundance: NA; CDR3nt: TGTGCCAGCAGCGCTCAAACAGGGTCACTAGCAGAGACCCAGTACTTC; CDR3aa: CASSAQTGSLAETQYF
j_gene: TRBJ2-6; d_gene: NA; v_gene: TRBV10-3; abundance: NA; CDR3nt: TGTGCCATCAGTGAGGTCATAGCTTCTGGGGCCAACGTCCTGACTTTC; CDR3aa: CAISEVIASGANVLTF
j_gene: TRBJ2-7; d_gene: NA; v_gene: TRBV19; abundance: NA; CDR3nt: TGTGCCAGTAGTATCACAGGTGGCGCCTACGAGCAGTACTTC; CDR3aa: CASSITGGAYEQYF
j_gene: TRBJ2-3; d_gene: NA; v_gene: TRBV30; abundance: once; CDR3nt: TGTGCCTGGAGCGTAGCGTATCCAGATACGCAGTATTTT; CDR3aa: CAWSVAYPDTQYF
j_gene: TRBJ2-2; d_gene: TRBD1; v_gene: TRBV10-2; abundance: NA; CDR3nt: TGCGCCAGCAGTGAAAGGACAGGGATGAACACCGGGGAGCTGTTTTTT; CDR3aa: CASSERTGMNTGELFF
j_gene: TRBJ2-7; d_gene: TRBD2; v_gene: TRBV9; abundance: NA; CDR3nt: TGTGCCAGCAGCGTCGCTAGCGGCACCACCTACGAGCAGTACTTC; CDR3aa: CASSVASGTTYEQYF
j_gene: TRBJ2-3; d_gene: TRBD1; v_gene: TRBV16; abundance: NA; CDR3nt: TGTGCCAGCAGCCAATCGGGACAGGTCACAGATACGCAGTATTTT; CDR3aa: CASSQSGQVTDTQYF
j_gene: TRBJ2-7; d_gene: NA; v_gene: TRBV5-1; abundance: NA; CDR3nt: TGCGCCAGCAGCTTGAGGGATAGCTACGAGCAGTACTTC; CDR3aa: CASSLRDSYEQYF
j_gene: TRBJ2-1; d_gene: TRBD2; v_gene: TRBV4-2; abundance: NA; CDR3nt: TGTGCCAGCAGTCCGATAGCGGGGGGGCAAGACAATGAGCAGTTCTTC; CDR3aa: CASSPIAGGQDNEQFF
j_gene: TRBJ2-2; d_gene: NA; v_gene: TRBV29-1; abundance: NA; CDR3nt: TGCAGCGTTGTAAGCGGGCTCGGGGAGCTGTTTTTT; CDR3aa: CSVVSGLGELFF
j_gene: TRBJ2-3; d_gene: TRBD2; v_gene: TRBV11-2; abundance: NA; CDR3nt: TGTGCCAGCAGCACCCCGGGACTAGCCAGCACAGATACGCAGTATTTT; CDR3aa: CASSTPGLASTDTQYF
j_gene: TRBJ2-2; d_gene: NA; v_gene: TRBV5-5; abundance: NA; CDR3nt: TGTGCCAGCAGCTTGAGGCACCCGGACTACACCGGGGAGCTGTTTTTT; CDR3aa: CASSLRHPDYTGELFF
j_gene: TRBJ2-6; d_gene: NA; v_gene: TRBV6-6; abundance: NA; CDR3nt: TGTGCCAGCAGCCCAACAGGCTCTGGGGCCAACGTCCTGACTTTC; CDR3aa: CASSPTGSGANVLTF
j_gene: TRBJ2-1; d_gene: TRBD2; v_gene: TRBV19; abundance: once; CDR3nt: TGTGCCAGTAGTATGGGACTAGCGGGCTACAATGAGCAGTTCTTC; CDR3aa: CASSMGLAGYNEQFF
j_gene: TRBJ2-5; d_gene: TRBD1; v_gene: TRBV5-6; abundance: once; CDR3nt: TGTGCCAGCAGCTTGGCCGGACAGGGGATAGGCCAAGAGACCCAGTACTTC; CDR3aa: CASSLAGQGIGQETQYF
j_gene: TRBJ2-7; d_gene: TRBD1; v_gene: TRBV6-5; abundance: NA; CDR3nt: TGTGCCAGCAGTTACTCTAGGGGGCCCTCCTACGAGCAGTACTTC; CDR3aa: CASSYSRGPSYEQYF
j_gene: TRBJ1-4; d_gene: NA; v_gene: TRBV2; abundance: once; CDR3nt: TGTGCCAGCAGTGAAATCGGCATCCCAACTAATGAAAAACTGTTTTTT; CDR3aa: CASSEIGIPTNEKLFF
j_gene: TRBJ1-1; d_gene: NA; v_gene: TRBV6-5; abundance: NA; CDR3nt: TGTGCCAGCACTCCCCGGGACGGGAAGAGAGAAGCTTTCTTT; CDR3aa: CASTPRDGKREAFF
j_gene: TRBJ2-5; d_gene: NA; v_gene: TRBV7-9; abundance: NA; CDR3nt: TGTGCCTCCGGAGGGTTGGGGAAAAAAGGGGCTCAAGAGACCCAGTACTTC; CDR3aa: CASGGLGKKGAQETQYF
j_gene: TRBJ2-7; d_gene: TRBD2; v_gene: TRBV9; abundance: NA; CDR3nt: TGTGCCAGCAGCCCACCTTCTAGCGGGGACTACGAGCAGTACTTC; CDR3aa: CASSPPSSGDYEQYF
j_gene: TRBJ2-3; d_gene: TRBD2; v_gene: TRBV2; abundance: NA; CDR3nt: TGTGCCAGCAGGGACCCGGGACTAGCGGGGACAGATACGCAGTATTTT; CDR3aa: CASRDPGLAGTDTQYF
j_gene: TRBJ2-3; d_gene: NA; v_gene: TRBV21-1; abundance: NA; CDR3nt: TGTGCCAGGGTACGGGACCCCACAGATACGCAGTATTTT; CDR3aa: CARVRDPTDTQYF
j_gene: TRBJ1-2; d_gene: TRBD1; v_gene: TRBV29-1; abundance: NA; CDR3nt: TGCAGCGTTGAAGGCATGATCAGGACAGGGGGCGCTTCTAACTATGGCTACACCTTC; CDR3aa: CSVEGMIRTGGASNYGYTF
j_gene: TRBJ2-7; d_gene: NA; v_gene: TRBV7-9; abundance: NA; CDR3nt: TGTGCCAGCAGCTCGTCTAGCGCCTACGAGCAGTACTTC; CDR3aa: CASSSSSAYEQYF
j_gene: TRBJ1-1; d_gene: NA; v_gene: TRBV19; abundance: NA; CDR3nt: TGTGCCAGTAGTATAGAAGGACAGTCGAACACTGAAGCTTTCTTT; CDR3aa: CASSIEGQSNTEAFF
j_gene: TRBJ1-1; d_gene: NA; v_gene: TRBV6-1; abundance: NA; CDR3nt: TGTGCCAGCGGAGACGGACTGAACACTGAAGCTTTCTTT; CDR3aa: CASGDGLNTEAFF
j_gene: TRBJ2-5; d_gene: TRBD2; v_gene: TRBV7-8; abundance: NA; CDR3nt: TGTGCCAGCAGCTCCGGACTAGCGGGGGTCGCGGGCGAGACCCAGTACTTC; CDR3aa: CASSSGLAGVAGETQYF
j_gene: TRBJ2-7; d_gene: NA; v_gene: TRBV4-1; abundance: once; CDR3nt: TGCGCCAGCAGCCAAGATCTTTCCTACGAGCAGTACTTC; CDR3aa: CASSQDLSYEQYF
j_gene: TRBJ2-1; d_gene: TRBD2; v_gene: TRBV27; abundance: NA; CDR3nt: TGTGCCAGCAGTTTACTAGCGGATGGTGGGAATGAGCAGTTCTTC; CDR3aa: CASSLLADGGNEQFF
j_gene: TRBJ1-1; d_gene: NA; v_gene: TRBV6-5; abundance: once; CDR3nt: TGTGCCAGCAGTTACGTCGACAGCAACACTGAAGCTTTCTTT; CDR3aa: CASSYVDSNTEAFF
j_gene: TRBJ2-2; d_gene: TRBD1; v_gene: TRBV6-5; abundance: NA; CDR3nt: TGTGCCAGCAGCTGGGGACAGGGAATGGACGGGGAGCTGTTTTTT; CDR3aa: CASSWGQGMDGELFF
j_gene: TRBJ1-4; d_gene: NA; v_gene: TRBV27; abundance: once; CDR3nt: TGTGCCAGCAGCTGGGGTCACTTGGGCGAAAAACTGTTTTTT; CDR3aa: CASSWGHLGEKLFF
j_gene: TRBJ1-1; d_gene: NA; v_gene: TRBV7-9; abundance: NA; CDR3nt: TGTGCCAGCAGCTTCAGAGACCCTGAAGCTTTCTTT; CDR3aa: CASSFRDPEAFF
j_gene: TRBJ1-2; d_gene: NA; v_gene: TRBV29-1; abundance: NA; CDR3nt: TGCAGCGTAGGAAGACAGGATCATGACTATGGCTACACCTTC; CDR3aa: CSVGRQDHDYGYTF
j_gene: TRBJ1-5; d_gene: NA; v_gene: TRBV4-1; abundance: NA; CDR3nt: TGCGCCAGCAGCCCGCAATATGGACAGAATCAGCCCCAGCATTTT; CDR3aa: CASSPQYGQNQPQHF